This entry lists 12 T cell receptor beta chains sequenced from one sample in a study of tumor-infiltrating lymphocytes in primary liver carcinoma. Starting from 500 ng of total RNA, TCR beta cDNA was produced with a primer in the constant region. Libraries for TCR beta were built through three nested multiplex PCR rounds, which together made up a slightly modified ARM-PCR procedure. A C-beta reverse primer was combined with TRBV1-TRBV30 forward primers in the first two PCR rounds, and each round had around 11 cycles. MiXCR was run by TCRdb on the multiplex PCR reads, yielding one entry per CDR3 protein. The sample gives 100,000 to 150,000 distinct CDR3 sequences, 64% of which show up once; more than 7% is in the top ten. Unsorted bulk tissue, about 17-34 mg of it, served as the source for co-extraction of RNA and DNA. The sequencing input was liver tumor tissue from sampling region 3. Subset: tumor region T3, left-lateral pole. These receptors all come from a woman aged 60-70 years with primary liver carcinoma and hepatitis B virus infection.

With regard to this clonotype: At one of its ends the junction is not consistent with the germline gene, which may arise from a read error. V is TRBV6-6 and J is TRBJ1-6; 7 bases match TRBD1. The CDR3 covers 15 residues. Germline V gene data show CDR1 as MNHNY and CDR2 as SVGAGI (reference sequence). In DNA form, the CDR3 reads TGTGCCAGCAGTTACCAAACAGGGGAGCATTCACCGCCCCACTTC. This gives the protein CASSYQTGEHSPPHF.

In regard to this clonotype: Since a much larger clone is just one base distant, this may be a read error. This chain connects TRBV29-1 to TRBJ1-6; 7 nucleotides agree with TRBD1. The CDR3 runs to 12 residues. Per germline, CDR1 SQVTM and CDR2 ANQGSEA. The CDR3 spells CSAGTEGSPLQF. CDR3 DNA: TGCAGCGCCGGGACAGAGGGTTCACCCCTCCAATTT.

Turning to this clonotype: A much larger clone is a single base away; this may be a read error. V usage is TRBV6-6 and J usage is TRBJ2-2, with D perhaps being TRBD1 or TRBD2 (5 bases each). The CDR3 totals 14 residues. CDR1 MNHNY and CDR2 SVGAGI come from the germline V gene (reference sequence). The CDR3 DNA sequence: TGTGCCAGCAGTTACTCGGGGGAATCCGGGGAGCTGTTGTTT. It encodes CASSYSGESGELLF.

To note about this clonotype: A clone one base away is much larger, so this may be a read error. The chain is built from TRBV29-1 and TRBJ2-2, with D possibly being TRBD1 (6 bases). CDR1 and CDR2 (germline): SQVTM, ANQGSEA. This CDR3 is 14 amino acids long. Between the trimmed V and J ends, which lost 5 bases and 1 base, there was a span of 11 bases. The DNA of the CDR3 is TGCAGCGTTCGGTCAGGGGTGAACACCGGGGAGCTGTTTTTT. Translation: CSVRSGVNTGELFF.

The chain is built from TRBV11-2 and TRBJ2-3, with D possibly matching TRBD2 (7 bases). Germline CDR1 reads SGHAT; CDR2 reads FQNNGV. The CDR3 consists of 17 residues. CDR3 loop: CVNSLGGLTYTSDTQYF. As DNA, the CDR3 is TGTGTCAACAGCTTAGGGGGACTAACATACACGTCAGATACGCAGTATTTT.

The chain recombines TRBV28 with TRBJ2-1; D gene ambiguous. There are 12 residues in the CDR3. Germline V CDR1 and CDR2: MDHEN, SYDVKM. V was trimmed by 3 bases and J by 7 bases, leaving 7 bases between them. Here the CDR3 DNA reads TGTGCCAGCAGTTTGATCTGGAATGAGCAGTTCTTC. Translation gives CASSLIWNEQFF. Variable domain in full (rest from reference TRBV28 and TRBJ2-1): DVKVTQSSRYLVKRTGEKVFLECVQDMDHENMFWYRQDPGLGLRLIYFSYDVKMKEKGDIPEGYSVSREKKERFSLILESASTNQTSMYLCASSLIWNEQFFGPGTRLTVL.

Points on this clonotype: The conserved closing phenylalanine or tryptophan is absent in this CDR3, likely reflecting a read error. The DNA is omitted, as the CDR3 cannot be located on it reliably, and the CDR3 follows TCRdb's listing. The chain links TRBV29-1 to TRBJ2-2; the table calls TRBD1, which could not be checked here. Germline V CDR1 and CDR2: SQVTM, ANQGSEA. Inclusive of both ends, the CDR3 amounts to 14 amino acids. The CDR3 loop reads CSAERRGKTGELFL.

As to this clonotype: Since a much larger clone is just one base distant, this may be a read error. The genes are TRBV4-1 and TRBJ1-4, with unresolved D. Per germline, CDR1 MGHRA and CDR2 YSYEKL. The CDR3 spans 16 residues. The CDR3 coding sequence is TGCGCCAACAGCCAAGACTCGCTACAGATTACTGAAAAACTGTTTTTT. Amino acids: CANSQDSLQITEKLFF.

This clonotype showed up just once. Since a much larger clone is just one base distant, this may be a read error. Written as DNA, the CDR3 is TGTACCAGCAGCTTACTGTCTAACTATGGCTACACCTTC. Amino acid sequence: CTSSLLSNYGYTF. The chain links TRBV13 to TRBJ1-2, with D unresolved. Germline V CDR1 and CDR2: PRHDT, FYEKMQ (reference sequence). The CDR3 is 13 residues long.

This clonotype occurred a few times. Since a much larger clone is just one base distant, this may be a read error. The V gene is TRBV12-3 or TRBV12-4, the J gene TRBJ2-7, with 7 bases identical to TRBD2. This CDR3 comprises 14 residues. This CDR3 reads CASSPGLVGYEEYF. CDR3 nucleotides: TGTGCCAGCAGTCCCGGACTAGTAGGATACGAGGAGTACTTC.

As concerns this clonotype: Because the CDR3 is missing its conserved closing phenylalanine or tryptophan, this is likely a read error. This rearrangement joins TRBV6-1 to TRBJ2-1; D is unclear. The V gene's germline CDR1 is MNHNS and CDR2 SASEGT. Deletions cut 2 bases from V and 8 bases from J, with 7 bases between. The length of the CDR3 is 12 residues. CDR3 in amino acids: CASSELTDEQFL. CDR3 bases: TGTGCCAGCAGTGAACTAACAGATGAGCAGTTCTTA.

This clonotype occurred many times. CDR3 sequence reads: CASNKPSTDTQYF. In nucleotides, the CDR3 is TGTGCCAGCAATAAGCCTAGCACAGATACGCAGTATTTT. This rearrangement joins TRBV6-2 or TRBV6-3 to TRBJ2-3; D is unclear. This CDR3 is 13 amino acids long. Trimming stripped 7 bases from V and 0 bases from J, with 8 bases between. Germline V lookup: CDR1 MNHEY, CDR2 SVGEGT.